This entry describes one T cell receptor beta chain. The antigen this receptor binds is unknown. No base-level quality is on record; no much larger clone is a single base apart. This sample was included in a study of T cells in localized non-small cell lung cancer (dated by TCRdb to about 2020). About the investigation overall: The study examined T cell repertoires in under 300 patients with early-stage NSCLC and compared tumors with uninvolved tumor-adjacent lungs. The cohort was made up of approximately 250 treatment-naive NSCLC patients whose localized lung tumors had been resected. Of the NSCLC patients, fewer than 150 were male and 107 were female, and the mean age was approximately 66 years. The full study reports these points: Because multi-region tumor sequencing was not performed, intratumor heterogeneity could not be ruled out. Uninvolved tumor-adjacent lung showed the highest T cell clonality, higher than tumor, which suggests more focused antigenic responses in the uninvolved tumor-adjacent lung. Longer overall survival was associated with higher blood T cell density, whereas shorter survival was associated with higher adjacent-lung clonality. A median of roughly 60 of the top 100 tumor clones turned up in the paired uninvolved adjacent lung, and roughly 30 of those clones also ranked among the top 100 of that same adjacent lung. Because the study design was exploratory, TCR variables were selected using unadjusted p-values without false-discovery rate correction.

At diagnosis, peripheral blood, uninvolved tumor-adjacent lung and tumor were collected and stored as a combination of fresh-frozen and FFPE material. For TCR repertoire profiling, the blood samples were analyzed as peripheral blood mononuclear cells. TCR beta CDR3 regions were sequenced from DNA using the immunoSEQ Assay. The authors' analysis ran thus. To compute T cell density, TCR beta template counts were normalized to usable DNA, which was estimated by amplifying housekeeping genes. Richness was estimated using the preseqR package, with extrapolation to 400,000 templates for PBMC samples and to 120,000 templates for tissue samples. Clonality was defined by subtracting Pielou's evenness from one. Tissue-enriched TCRs were identified through differential abundance testing performed on productive amino-acid clonotypes, with a minimum total count of 5 and an alpha of 0.1. The Jaccard Index and the Morisita Overlap Index were used to quantify repertoire overlap between compartments. GLIPH clustered TCR beta CDR3s with public tetramer-defined viral CDR3s; viral motifs required at least three viral sequences plus V-gene enrichment. Here the immuneACCESS table is served through TCRdb, limited to in-frame sequences with V and J called. Missing clones are a known gap in these copies; in checked studies unresolved V genes cover under half, and the rest lacks a known reason. That table supplies the V and J calls and clone size; D and trimming were determined from the DNA. The table for this sample lists fewer than 25,000 clones; approximately 86% of them were counted only once. The ten most abundant clones make up 5.8% of the sample.

V is clipped by 4 bases and J by 1 base, and the sequence between their germline boundaries is 14 bases long. Inclusive of the bounding cysteine and phenylalanine, the CDR3 is 15 residues long. The only DNA kept is the CDR3, 45 bases in frame from the first base. From the germline V gene, CDR1 is SGDLS and CDR2 is YYNGEE. The source of this sequence is a male donor older than 55 with stage II squamous cell lung carcinoma. The chain was built from TRBV9 and TRBJ1-1, with no reliable assignment of the D segment. Source: peripheral blood, taken before any cancer treatment. The CDR3 reads as follows: CASSRGIVGNTEAFF. The bases read TGTGCCAGCAGCCGTGGTATCGTTGGGAACACTGAAGCTTTCTTT.